These 18 T cell receptor beta chains originate from one sample sequenced in a study of blood T cell repertoires in COVID-19. Measured with immunoSEQ multiplex PCR; TCRdb has only the in-frame clones, and not every one. The sample shows roughly 200,000 clones, about 86% of them seen only once. Sequencing was carried out using peripheral blood. Source of these receptors: a man between 18 and 35 years old with active or convalescent COVID-19.

This clone was detected only a few times. This chain connects TRBV24-1 to TRBJ2-2; maybe TRBD2 (6 bases). The CDR3 is 15 amino acids. Looked up from germline, CDR1 is KGHDR and CDR2 is SFDVKD. With 5 bases removed from V and 3 bases from J, the gap between germline ends came to 12 bases. CDR3 residues: CATSVPGADTGELFF. CDR3 coding DNA: TGTGCCACCAGTGTTCCGGGAGCGGACACCGGGGAGCTGTTTTTT.

The J gene is TRBJ1-2, the V gene TRBV5-1, with TRBD1 identical over 10 bases. V shed 3 bases and J 5 bases; nucleotides not matched to a gene: 4. CDR1 is SGHRS and CDR2 is YFSETQ in the germline V gene. This CDR3 has 14 amino acids. The chain's CDR3 is CASSSGQGPYGYTF. CDR3 DNA sequence: TGCGCCAGCAGCTCGGGACAGGGGCCTTATGGCTACACCTTC.

Here the CDR3 DNA reads TGTGCCAGCAGCTTGAGGACAGAGAACACTGAAGCTTTCTTT. Protein product: CASSLRTENTEAFF. The V gene is TRBV5-4, the J gene TRBJ1-1, with a weak D call TRBD1 (6 bases). In germline, CDR1 is SGHNT, CDR2 YYREEE (reference sequence). V was trimmed by 1 base and J by 1 base, leaving 8 bases between them. This CDR3 has 14 residues.

The CDR3 bases are TGTGCCAGCTCACCCTATTCCGGACAGGGGGATGGCTACACCTTC. Protein: CASSPYSGQGDGYTF. This chain links TRBV18 with TRBJ1-2, with 10 bases aligning to TRBD1. The germline V gene encodes CDR1 KGHSH and CDR2 LQKENI. Unmatched junction bases numbered 7, after V lost 3 bases and J lost 6 bases. The CDR3 totals 15 residues.

This chain links TRBV5-1 with TRBJ2-2; maybe TRBD2 (5 bases). Trimming removed 6 bases at V and 5 bases at J, with 17 bases between. Germline loops: CDR1 SGHRS, CDR2 YFSETQ. The CDR3 contains 15 residues. In DNA form, the CDR3 reads TGCGCCAGCACCCGAGAGGGTGCAGGAACCGGGGAGCTGTTTTTT. The encoded protein is CASTREGAGTGELFF.

A word on this clone: At the DNA level, this CDR3 is encoded by other sequences in the same sample as well. V and J are TRBV5-1 and TRBJ2-3; D remains unclear. CDR3 length: 15 amino acids. Germline loops: CDR1 SGHRS, CDR2 YFSETQ. The V gene lost 0 bases and the J gene lost 3 bases, with 11 bases spanning the gap. The CDR3 here is CASSLGGVSTDTQYF. The CDR3 DNA reads as TGCGCCAGCAGCTTGGGCGGAGTTTCAACAGATACGCAGTATTTT.

The gene calls are TRBV5-8 and TRBJ2-5, with a possible D match to TRBD1 (7 bases). Germline V gene data show CDR1 as SGHTS and CDR2 as YDEGEE. Trimming left V 4 bases short and J 1 base short, with 14 bases between. The length of the CDR3 is 15 residues. The CDR3 nucleotides read TGTGCCAGCAGCCCGGGGGCAGGGGGCCAAGAGACCCAGTACTTC. This translates into CASSPGAGGQETQYF.

CDR3 region: CAWSDENRGEKLFF. The CDR3 DNA is TGTGCCTGGAGTGACGAGAACAGGGGTGAAAAACTGTTTTTT. The rearrangement joins TRBV30 to TRBJ1-4; 7 bases are shared with TRBD1. The germline CDR1 and CDR2 sequences are GTSNPN and SVGIG (reference sequence). With V trimmed by 1 base and J by 7 bases, 6 bases remained unmatched. This CDR3 spans 14 amino acids.

The chain is built from TRBV5-6 and TRBJ2-1, with 8 positions matching TRBD2. From germline, CDR1 is SGHDT and CDR2 YYEEEE. V trimming: 6 bases; J trimming: 4 bases; junction bases outside the gene matches: 12. The CDR3 contains 16 residues. The DNA for the CDR3 is TGTGCCAGCATGCCCGGAGCGGGAGACACTTACAATGAGCAGTTCTTC. Translating gives CASMPGAGDTYNEQFF.

The chain uses TRBV25-1 and TRBJ2-1; 7 bases agree with TRBD1. The V segment lost 6 bases and the J segment 4 bases; nucleotides outside the gene matches: 6. The CDR3 runs 14 residues. CDR1 is MGHDK, CDR2 SYGVNS, per germline. CDR3 bases: TGTGCCAGCAGAGGGACAGATTTTTACAATGAGCAGTTCTTC. It codes for CASRGTDFYNEQFF.

The V gene is TRBV5-4, the J gene TRBJ1-1, with unresolved D. The CDR3 runs to 13 residues. Germline CDR1 is SGHNT and CDR2 is YYREEE (reference sequence). The V and J ends lost 6 bases and 3 bases respectively, with 12 bases between them. The CDR3 DNA reads TGTGCCAGCAAGGAGCGTATCGACACTGAAGCTTTCTTT. Translation gives CASKERIDTEAFF.

V is TRBV19 and J is TRBJ2-2, with no clear D. This CDR3 region has 13 residues. CDR1 is LNHDA, CDR2 SQIVND, per germline (reference sequence). V gave up 0 bases and J gave up 6 bases, with 5 bases separating them. This CDR3 is CASSIDIAGELFF. CDR3 nucleotide sequence: TGTGCCAGTAGTATAGATATAGCCGGGGAGCTGTTTTTT. Filled out from reference TRBV19 and TRBJ2-2, the complete variable domain reads DGGITQSPKYLFRKEGQNVTLSCEQNLNHDAMYWYRQDPGQGLRLIYYSQIVNDFQKGDIAEGYSVSREKKESFPLTVTSAQKNPTAFYLCASSIDIAGELFFGEGSRLTVL.

The J gene is TRBJ2-7, the V gene TRBV6-5, with 7 nucleotides matching TRBD1. The V gene end was trimmed by 3 bases and the J gene end by 0 bases; junction bases not matched to a gene: 2. Germline assignment: CDR1 MNHEY and CDR2 SVGAGI. The CDR3 is 14 residues long. The CDR3 loop reads CASSYDRASYEQYF. The CDR3 DNA sequence: TGTGCCAGCAGTTATGACAGGGCCTCCTACGAGCAGTACTTC.

The chain links TRBV5-1 to TRBJ2-5; 7 nucleotides align to TRBD1. V shed 4 bases and J 2 bases; nucleotides not matched to a gene: 8. The CDR3 has 15 amino acids. Germline CDR1 and CDR2: SGHRS and YFSETQ. The CDR3 nucleotides are TGCGCCAGCAGCCCCGCCGGACAGGCGCAAGAGACCCAGTACTTC. Residues: CASSPAGQAQETQYF.

This clone was counted once. The chain is built from TRBV19 and TRBJ1-2; 7 bases align to TRBD1. The CDR3 runs 15 residues. CDR1 is LNHDA and CDR2 is SQIVND in the germline V gene (reference sequence). Unmatched junction bases numbered 16, after V lost 7 bases and J lost 8 bases. The CDR3 DNA reads TGTGCCAGTACCTCGACTTTGACAGGGCCAGGGGGCTACACCTTC. Translating gives CASTSTLTGPGGYTF.

The CDR3, as DNA: TGTGCCAGAAGCTTAAGGGCGGGAGCTATCGTGGATGAGCAGTTCTTC. Its translation: CARSLRAGAIVDEQFF. V usage is TRBV7-5 and J usage is TRBJ2-1; the table's D call of TRBD2 was not tested on the DNA. TRBV7-5 is a listed pseudogene. The CDR3 spans 16 residues.

This clone showed up just once. The V gene is TRBV7-9, the J gene TRBJ2-5; TRBD1 might be the D (5 bases). In germline, CDR1 is SEHNR, CDR2 FQNEAQ (reference sequence). The length of the CDR3 is 14 residues. Trimming removed 4 bases from V and 4 bases from J, with 13 bases in between. CDR3 sequence: CASSSTRVRETQYF. CDR3 in DNA: TGTGCCAGCAGCTCTACCAGGGTACGAGAGACCCAGTACTTC. Based on the CDR3 plus reference TRBV7-9 and TRBJ2-5, the full variable domain is DTGVSQNPRHKITKRGQNVTFRCDPISEHNRLYWYRQTLGQGPEFLTYFQNEAQLEKSRLLSDRFSAERPKGSFSTLEIQRTEQGDSAMYLCASSSTRVRETQYFGPGTRLLVL.

This clone was seen a single time. The J gene is TRBJ2-7, the V gene TRBV27, with 12 bases lining up with TRBD2. Germline lookup yields CDR1 MNHEY and CDR2 SMNVEV (reference sequence). The J segment lost 6 bases and the V segment lost 5 bases, leaving 8 bases of the junction unmatched. The CDR3 runs to 15 residues. The chain's CDR3 is CASSRQTSGSSEQYF. The CDR3 region has the DNA TGTGCCAGCAGTCGACAGACTAGCGGGAGCTCCGAGCAGTACTTC.